This T cell receptor (beta chain) derives from a study of technical replicates of blood from a handful of donors. Assay used: immunoSEQ multiplex PCR; TCRdb lists only in-frame clones, some missing. The sample yields approximately 79,000 clones, more than 85% seen once. This clone was observed a handful of times. Sequences were obtained from T cells isolated from PBMCs. This sequence was found in a human donor in good health.

The CDR3 protein is CASSSAGIQETQYF. The CDR3 DNA reads TGTGCCAGCAGTTCAGCGGGAATACAAGAGACCCAGTACTTC. The chain couples TRBV28 to TRBJ2-5; 7 bases are a match to TRBD2. There are 14 residues in the CDR3. Per the germline V gene, CDR1 is MDHEN and CDR2 is SYDVKM. Trimming removed 4 bases from V and 2 bases from J; junction bases left unmatched: 4. The full variable domain, its missing parts supplied by reference TRBV28 and TRBJ2-5, is DVKVTQSSRYLVKRTGEKVFLECVQDMDHENMFWYRQDPGLGLRLIYFSYDVKMKEKGDIPEGYSVSREKKERFSLILESASTNQTSMYLCASSSAGIQETQYFGPGTRLLVL.